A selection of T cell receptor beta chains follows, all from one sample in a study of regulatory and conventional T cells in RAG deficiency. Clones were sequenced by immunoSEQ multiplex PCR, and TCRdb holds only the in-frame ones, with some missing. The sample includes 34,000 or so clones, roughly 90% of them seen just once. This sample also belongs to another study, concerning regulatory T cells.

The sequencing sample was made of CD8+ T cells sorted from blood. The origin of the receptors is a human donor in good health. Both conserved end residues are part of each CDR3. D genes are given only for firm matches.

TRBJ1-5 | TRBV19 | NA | CASSIDGGDQPQHF
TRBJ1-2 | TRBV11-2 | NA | CASSLDRGTSDGYTF
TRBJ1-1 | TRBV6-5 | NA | CASSYVGQNTEAFF
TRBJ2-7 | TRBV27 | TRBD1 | CASSLTGVGEQYF
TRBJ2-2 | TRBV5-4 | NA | CASSWNTGRLWAGELFF
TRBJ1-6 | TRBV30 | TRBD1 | CAWRVDRGNSPLHF
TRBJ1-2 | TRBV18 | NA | CASSPLYRPYGYTF
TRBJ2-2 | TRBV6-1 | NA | CASSEVWGFTGELFF
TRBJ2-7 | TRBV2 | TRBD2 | CASISAGGFYEQYF
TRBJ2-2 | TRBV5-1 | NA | CASSIRDASPGTGNTGELFF
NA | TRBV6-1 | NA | CASSARTGASYEQYF
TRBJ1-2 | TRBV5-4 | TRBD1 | CASSSRQGSNYGYTF
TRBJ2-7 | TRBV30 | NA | CAWSDSYEQYF
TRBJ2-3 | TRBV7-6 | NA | CASSSYTDTQYF
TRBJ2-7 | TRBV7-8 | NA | CASSPTVTPDYEQYF
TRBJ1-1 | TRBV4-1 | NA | CASSLNEEMNTEAFF
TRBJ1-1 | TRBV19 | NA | CASSIWGDSNTEAFF
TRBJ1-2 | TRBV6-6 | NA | CASSAVGYTF
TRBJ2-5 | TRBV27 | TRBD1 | CASSWTGQETQYF
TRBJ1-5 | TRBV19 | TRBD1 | CASLGDRGNQPQHF
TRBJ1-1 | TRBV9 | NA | CASSVGQGGTEAFF
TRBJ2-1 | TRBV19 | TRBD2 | CASISGGAYNEQFF
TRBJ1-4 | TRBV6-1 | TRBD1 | CASSQGQGAREKLFF
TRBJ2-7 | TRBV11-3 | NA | CASSLGQGGNEQYF
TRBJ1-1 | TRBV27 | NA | CASSQVRDTEAFF
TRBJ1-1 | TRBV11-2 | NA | CASSLPSRTRMNTEAFF